This T cell receptor (beta chain) was recorded in a study of blood T cell repertoires in COVID-19. CDR1 and CDR2 (germline): LGHNT, FRNRAP. Trimming cost V 2 bases and J 4 bases, with 11 bases left between them. This CDR3 comprises 14 residues. Profiled with immunoSEQ multiplex PCR; TCRdb holds only in-frame clones, not every one. The data show 100,000 to 150,000 clones, with around three quarters seen just once and approximately 35% held by the top ten. This TCR was sampled from a man aged 35 to 55 with active or convalescent COVID-19. The specimen sequenced was peripheral blood. The chain links TRBV12-5 to TRBJ1-1; D is ambiguous. The CDR3: CASGLLGRSTEAFF. In nucleotides, the CDR3 is TGTGCTAGTGGTTTGTTGGGGAGGTCCACTGAAGCTTTCTTT.